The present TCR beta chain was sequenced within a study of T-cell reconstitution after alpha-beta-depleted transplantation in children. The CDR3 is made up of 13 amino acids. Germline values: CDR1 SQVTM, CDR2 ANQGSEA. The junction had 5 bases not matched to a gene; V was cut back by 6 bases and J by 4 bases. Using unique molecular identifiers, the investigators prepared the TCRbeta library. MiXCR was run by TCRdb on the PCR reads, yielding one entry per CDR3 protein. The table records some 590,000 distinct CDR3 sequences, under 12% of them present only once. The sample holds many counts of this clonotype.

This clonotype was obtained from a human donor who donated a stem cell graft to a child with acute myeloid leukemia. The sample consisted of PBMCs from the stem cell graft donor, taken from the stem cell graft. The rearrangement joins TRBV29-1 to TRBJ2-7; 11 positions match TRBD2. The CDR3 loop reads CSVRLAGKYEQYF. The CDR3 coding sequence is TGCAGCGTCCGACTAGCGGGAAAGTACGAGCAGTACTTC.